What follows describes a single TCR beta chain. Its antigen is currently not known. No quality values exist for individual bases; no much larger clone is one base distant. This entry comes from a study of vaccination and CD4 T cells after COVID-19 (dated by TCRdb to 2022 to 2024). Regarding the study in general: SARS-CoV-2 positivity had been established in the convalescent patients by nasal swab PCR, and mild disease was recorded in nine or ten of these patients and severe disease in one. Post-COVID blood samples from convalescent patients were collected a median of approximately 93 days after diagnosis, with a range of 35 to 161 days. Overlapping spike peptide pools from SARS-CoV-2 and from the common cold coronaviruses HCoV-NL63, HCoV-OC43 and HCoV-229E were used as culture stimuli. The convalescent cohort included six males and four females, with two Hispanic individuals, seven Caucasians, two Asians and one multiracial person. Each participant got two doses of either the Pfizer-BioNTech BNT162b2 vaccine (n=8) or the Moderna mRNA-1273 vaccine (n=2). Control cultures used a CEFX viral epitope pool as positive control, an HIV-1 Nef peptide pool as negative control, or no peptide. Post-vaccine blood samples were collected a median of about 66 days after the second vaccine dose, ranging from roughly 12 to 250 days. In nine to eleven COVID-19 convalescent patients and a few infection-naive healthy vaccine recipients, researchers compared the spike-specific CD4+ TCR repertoire from before mRNA vaccination with the repertoire from after. Here is what the overall study found, with its caveats: Among convalescent patients, a median roughly 90% of the SARS-CoV-2-reactive clones seen after vaccination appeared only after vaccination, which suggests priming specific to the vaccine. Relatively few convalescent patients were included in the study, and early timepoints after natural infection were not analyzed. Although the median number of SARS-CoV-2-reactive clonotypes went up from around 20 after infection to around 40 after vaccination, the increase was not significant. Of the vaccine-specific clones in convalescent patients, 304 of 307, or nearly all, reacted only to SARS-CoV-2 spike and did not cross-react with common cold coronaviruses.

Sequences MNHEY (CDR1) and SVGEGT (CDR2) are obtained from the germline V gene. Trimming costs V 6 bases and J 5 bases, and their ends lie 11 bases apart. The CDR3 spans 14 residues, from the cysteine through the phenylalanine. Of the read, only the CDR3 DNA is kept; its 42 bases are in frame from base 1. The receptor library was made with PCR. DNA from cultured CD4+ T cells was subjected to TCR sequencing with the Oncomine TCR Beta short-read assay at the Johns Hopkins FTIC core. Genomic DNA was extracted from the cultured CD4+ T cells with the QIAamp micro DNA kit. Oncomine TCR Beta libraries from cultured CD4+ T cells were pooled with unique dual indexes and sequenced on an Illumina iSeq 100. Per the original workflow: Non-productive sequences were filtered out, and CDR3s that did not start with C, did not end with F or W, or were shorter than 7 amino acids were discarded. The MANAFEST web application was used to identify antigen-specific clonotypes by comparing peptide-stimulated wells against reference wells and other culture wells. To be called positive, a clone needed an FDR below 0.05, an odds ratio above 5, and a productive frequency above 0.1% in at least two of three replicate wells. A clonotype was classed as cross-reactive if the clonotype showed significant expansion both in SARS-CoV-2 spike wells and in at least one common cold coronavirus spike condition. Using R version 3.6.1, CDR3 homology was evaluated through Levenshtein distances (stringdist) along with unrooted phylogenetic trees (ape). The public reads were quality trimmed at Q25 with fastp and then assembled into clones with MiXCR by TCRdb, keeping productive beta chains. For every CDR3 protein sequence, its rows merge into one entry that carries the most common genes and DNA. The V and J calls here are based on TCRdb, not the publication. The sample yields fewer than 25,000 distinct CDR3 sequences; roughly 50% were counted once. The top ten clones comprise 6.1% of the sample.

The treatment or condition label, as the study defines it: roughly 10-day PBMC culture with coronavirus spike peptide pools or control peptides (ViraFEST assay). The ViraFEST assay was used in the study, in which antigen-specific T cells were expanded with peptide pools and expanded clonotypes were subsequently identified by TCR sequencing. Positive SARS-CoV-2 PCR tests in the convalescent patients dated from March to December 2020, before Alpha, Beta and Delta variants emerged in the United States. More than 1.5 million PBMCs per well were cultured in IMDM with roughly 5% human AB serum and approximately 9.1 IU/ml IL-2, plus 10 ug/ml peptide pools. Half of the culture medium was replaced with fresh IL-2-containing medium on days 3 and 7. After about 10 days of culture, CD4+ T cells were isolated by negative selection using the EasySep CD4+ T cell isolation kit. Ficoll-Paque Plus gradient centrifugation was used to isolate PBMCs from whole blood, and the isolated PBMCs were then either used fresh or cryopreserved at -140C. Each culture condition was generally run in triplicate wells.

The sequencing input was CD4+ T cells from blood, cultured in vitro. The source of this sequence is a human donor who had recovered from COVID-19. The chain is assembled from TRBV6-2 or TRBV6-3 and TRBJ1-6, with the D gene not clear enough to name. The DNA reads as follows: TGTGCCAGCAGGCCAAGGGTAAATAATTCACCCCTCCACTTT. The translation is CASRPRVNNSPLHF.